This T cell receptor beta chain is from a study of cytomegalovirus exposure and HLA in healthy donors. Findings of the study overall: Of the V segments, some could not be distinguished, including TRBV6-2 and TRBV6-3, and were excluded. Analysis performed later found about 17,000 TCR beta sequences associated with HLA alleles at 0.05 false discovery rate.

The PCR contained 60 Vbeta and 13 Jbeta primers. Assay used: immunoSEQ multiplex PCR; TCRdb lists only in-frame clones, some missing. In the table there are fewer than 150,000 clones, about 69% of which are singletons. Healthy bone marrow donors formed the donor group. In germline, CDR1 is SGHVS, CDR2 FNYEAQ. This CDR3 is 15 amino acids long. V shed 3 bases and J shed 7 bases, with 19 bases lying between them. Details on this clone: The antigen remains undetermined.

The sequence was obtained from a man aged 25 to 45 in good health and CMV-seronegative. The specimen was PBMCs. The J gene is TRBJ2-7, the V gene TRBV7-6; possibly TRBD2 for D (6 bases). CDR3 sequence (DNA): TGTGCCAGCAGCTTTACGGGAGAAATGAACGGGGAGCAGTACTTC. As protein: CASSFTGEMNGEQYF.